This TCR beta chain was recovered during a study of blood T cell repertoires in COVID-19. Whole-study context: COVID-19 samples, acute and convalescent, were from the United States, Italy and Spain. The cDNA or gDNA used as material had been derived from T cells, B-cell-depleted T cells, or PBMCs.

In the authors' methods: By means of reference gene primer amplification, nucleated cell counts were estimated. Data came from immunoSEQ multiplex PCR; TCRdb stores just in-frame clones and leaves some out. D and trimming were read from the DNA, whereas the V and J calls and clone size are those reported in that table. The sample comprises approximately 290,000 clones, around 89% of which are singletons, and around 0.88% rests with the top ten. This clonotype was sampled from a man aged 30 to 45 with acute or convalescent COVID-19. Sequencing was done on a sample of peripheral blood.

CDR3 region: CASAREGFNQPQHF. The CDR3 DNA sequence: TGTGCCAGCGCCCGGGAGGGGTTCAATCAGCCCCAGCATTTT. V usage is TRBV2 and J usage is TRBJ1-5; TRBD1 is a possible D gene (5 bases). The CDR3 has 14 residues. CDR1 and CDR2 from the germline V gene are SNHLY and FYNNEI. Trimming removed 8 bases at V and 3 bases at J, with 14 bases between. The entire variable domain, with the rest obtained from reference TRBV2 and TRBJ1-5, is as follows: EPEVTQTPSHQVTQMGQEVILRCVPISNHLYFYWYRQILGQKVEFLVSFYNNEISEKSEIFDDQFSVERPDGSNFTLKIRSTKLEDSAMYFCASAREGFNQPQHFGDGTRLSIL.